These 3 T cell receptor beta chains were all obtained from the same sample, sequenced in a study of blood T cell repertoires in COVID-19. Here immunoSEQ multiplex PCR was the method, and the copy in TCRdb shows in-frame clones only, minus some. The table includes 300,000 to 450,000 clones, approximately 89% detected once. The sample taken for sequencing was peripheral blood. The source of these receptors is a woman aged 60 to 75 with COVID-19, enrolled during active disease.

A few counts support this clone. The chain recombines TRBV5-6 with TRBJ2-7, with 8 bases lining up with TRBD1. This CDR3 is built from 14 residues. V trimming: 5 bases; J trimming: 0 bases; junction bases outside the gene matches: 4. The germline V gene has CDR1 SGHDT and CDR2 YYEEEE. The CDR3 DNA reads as TGTGCCAGCAGACCTACAGGGGGCTCCTACGAGCAGTACTTC. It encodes CASRPTGGSYEQYF.

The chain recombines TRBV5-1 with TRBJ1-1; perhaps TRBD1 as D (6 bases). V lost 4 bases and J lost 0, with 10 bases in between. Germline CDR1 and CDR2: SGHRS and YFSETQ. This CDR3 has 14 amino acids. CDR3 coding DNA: TGCGCCAGCAGCGGACAGTCCATGAACACTGAAGCTTTCTTT. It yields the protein CASSGQSMNTEAFF.

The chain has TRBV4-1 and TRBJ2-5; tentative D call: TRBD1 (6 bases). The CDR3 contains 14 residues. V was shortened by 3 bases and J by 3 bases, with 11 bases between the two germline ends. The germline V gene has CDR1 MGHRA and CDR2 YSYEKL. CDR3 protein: CASSQTGFEETQYF. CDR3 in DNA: TGCGCCAGCAGCCAGACAGGTTTTGAAGAGACCCAGTACTTC.